This T cell receptor (beta chain) was identified in a study of T-cell reconstitution after alpha-beta-depleted transplantation in children. The TCRbeta library incorporated unique molecular identifiers. TCRdb ran MiXCR on the PCR reads and lists one entry per CDR3 protein. The sample holds around 87,000 distinct CDR3 sequences, roughly 8.4% seen once. The CDR3 loop spans 13 amino acids. Deletions cut 2 bases from V and 8 bases from J, with 10 bases between. Germline assignment: CDR1 ENHRY and CDR2 SYGVKD. This clonotype has only a few counts. This TCR was sampled from a human donor who donated a stem cell graft to a child with congenital amegakaryocytic thrombocytopenia. This specimen consisted of PBMCs from the stem cell graft donor, obtained from the stem cell graft. The chain combines TRBV10-3 with TRBJ2-1, with D perhaps TRBD1 (6 bases). This CDR3 reads CAISETSGDEQFF. The CDR3 DNA sequence: TGTGCCATCAGTGAGACCTCAGGGGATGAGCAGTTCTTC.